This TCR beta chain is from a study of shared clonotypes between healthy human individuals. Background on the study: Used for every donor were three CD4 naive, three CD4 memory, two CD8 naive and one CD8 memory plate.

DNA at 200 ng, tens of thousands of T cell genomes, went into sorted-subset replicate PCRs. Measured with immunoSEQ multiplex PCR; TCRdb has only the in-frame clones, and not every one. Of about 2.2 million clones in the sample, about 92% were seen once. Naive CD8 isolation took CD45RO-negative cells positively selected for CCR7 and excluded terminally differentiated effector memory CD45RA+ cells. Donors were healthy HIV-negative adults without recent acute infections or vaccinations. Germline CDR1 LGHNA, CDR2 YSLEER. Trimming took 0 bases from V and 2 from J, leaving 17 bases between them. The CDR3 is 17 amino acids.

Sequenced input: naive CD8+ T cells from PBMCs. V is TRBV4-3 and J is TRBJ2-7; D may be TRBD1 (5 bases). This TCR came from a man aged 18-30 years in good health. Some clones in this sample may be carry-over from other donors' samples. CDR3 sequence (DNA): TGCGCCAGCAGCCAAGAAGTAAGCGTACAGGCTCCCTACGAGCAGTACTTC. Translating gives CASSQEVSVQAPYEQYF.